This record looks at one T cell receptor (beta chain) sequence and its context. Libraries were prepared by immunoSEQ multiplex PCR; TCRdb keeps only in-frame clonotypes and omits some of them. The table lists approximately 150,000 clones, 87% of them singletons. J lost 0 bases, V lost 2 bases, and 9 bases had no gene match. The germline V gene encodes CDR1 MDHEN and CDR2 SYDVKM. The CDR3 contains 18 residues. The data were obtained in a study of blood T cell repertoires in COVID-19. The origin of this receptor is a woman between 35 and 50 years old who had been exposed to COVID-19. The sample consisted of PBMCs or T cells enriched from blood (not recorded which). The chain recombines TRBV28 with TRBJ2-1; 8 bases are a match to TRBD2. CDR3 protein: CASSLPRTGTSSYNEQFF. DNA for the CDR3: TGTGCCAGCAGTTTACCCCGAACCGGGACTAGCTCCTACAATGAGCAGTTCTTC.